The rows below give T cell receptor beta chains drawn from one sample of a study of regulatory T cells in long-lasting Graves disease. A single record per CDR3 protein comes from TCRdb applying MiXCR to the multiplex PCR reads. Of over 300,000 distinct CDR3 sequences listed, 15% to 20% are singletons. The specimen was peripheral blood mononuclear cells (PBMCs), collected when the disease was refractory, from a patient treated with antithyroid drugs. The receptors stem from a female donor with Graves disease. CDR3s include the opening cysteine and the closing phenylalanine or tryptophan. Each record gives: J gene, V gene, D gene, clone size, CDR3 protein, CDR3 DNA. A D gene is named only where the DNA matches it firmly. The size entry is marked missing in some rows and otherwise reads once, few, many or a size class.

TRBJ1-1	TRBV20-1	NA	NA	CSARDLMNTEALF	TGCAGTGCTAGGGACTTAATGAACACTGAAGCTCTCTTT
TRBJ2-5	TRBV18	NA	many	CASSPEGQETQYF	TGTGCCAGCTCACCGGAAGGGCAAGAGACCCAGTACTTC
TRBJ1-6	TRBV20-1	TRBD1	few	CSARPDRVYSPLHF	TGCAGTGCTAGACCCGACAGGGTGTATTCACCCCTCCACTTT
TRBJ1-4	TRBV6-4	NA	NA	CASSRTTNEKLFF	TGTGCCAGCAGTCGGACAACTAATGAAAAACTGTTTTTT
TRBJ2-7	TRBV20-1	TRBD1	NA	CSARGQGIAYKQYF	TGCAGTGCTAGAGGACAGGGAATCGCCTACAAGCAGTACTTC
TRBJ2-4	TRBV7-3	NA	NA	CASSQSAKNIQYF	TGTGCCAGCAGCCAGTCGGCCAAAAACATTCAGTACTTC
TRBJ1-2	TRBV12-3/TRBV12-4	NA	many	CASYGAENYGYTF	TGTGCCAGCTATGGGGCAGAGAACTATGGCTACACCTTC
TRBJ1-6	TRBV7-3	NA	NA	CASSLKGVGLGYTYNSPLHF	TGTGCCAGCAGCTTAAAAGGTGTGGGATTGGGCTACACCTATAATTCACCCCTCCACTTT
TRBJ2-7	TRBV7-2	TRBD1	many	CASSARGGLTYEQYF	TGTGCCAGCAGCGCTCGAGGGGGCCTAACCTACGAGCAGTACTTC
TRBJ2-7	TRBV28	NA	NA	CASSLIGAGRPYEQYF	TGTGCCAGCAGTTTAATTGGGGCAGGTCGCCCCTACGAGCAGTACTTC
TRBJ2-3	TRBV6-1	TRBD1	NA	CASQPHRGRDDTQYF	TGTGCCAGCCAACCTCACAGGGGGCGCGATGATACGCAGTATTTT
TRBJ1-3	TRBV5-6	NA	few	CASSNEHSGNTIYF	TGTGCCAGCAGCAATGAGCACTCTGGAAACACCATATATTTT
TRBJ1-1	TRBV6-5	NA	NA	CASSYSLRRRGTEAFF	TGTGCCAGCAGTTACTCTTTGCGGAGGAGAGGCACTGAAGCTTTCTTT
TRBJ2-6	TRBV6-2/TRBV6-3	TRBD1	NA	CASRDRGLEFPNVLTF	TGTGCCAGCAGGGACAGGGGGCTTGAATTCCCCAACGTCCTGACTTTC